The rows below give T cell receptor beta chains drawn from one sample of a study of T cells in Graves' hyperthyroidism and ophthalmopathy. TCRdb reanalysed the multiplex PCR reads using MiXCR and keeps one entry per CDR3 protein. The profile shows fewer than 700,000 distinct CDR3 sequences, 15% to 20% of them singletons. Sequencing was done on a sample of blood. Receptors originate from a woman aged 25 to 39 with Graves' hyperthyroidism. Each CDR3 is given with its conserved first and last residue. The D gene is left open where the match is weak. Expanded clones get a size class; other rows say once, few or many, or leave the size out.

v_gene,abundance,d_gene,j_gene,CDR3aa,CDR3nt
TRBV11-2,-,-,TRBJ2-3,CASSRGAGPDTQYF,TGTGCCAGCAGCCGAGGGGCAGGGCCAGATACGCAGTATTTT
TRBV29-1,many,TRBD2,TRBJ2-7,CSVGLAGGEQYF,TGCAGCGTGGGACTAGCGGGAGGGGAGCAGTACTTC
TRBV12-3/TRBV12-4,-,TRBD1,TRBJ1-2,CASSMDRVGGYTF,TGTGCCAGCAGTATGGACAGGGTGGGTGGCTACACCTTC
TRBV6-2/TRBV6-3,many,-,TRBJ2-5,CASSYRSRTFYEETQYF,TGTGCCAGCAGTTACCGGAGCCGGACTTTCTACGAAGAGACCCAGTACTTC
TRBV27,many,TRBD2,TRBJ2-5,CASSLMGGGSGTQYF,TGTGCCAGCAGTTTAATGGGCGGGGGTTCTGGGACCCAGTACTTC
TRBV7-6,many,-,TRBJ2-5,CASSLGPPGWGSVGETQYF,TGTGCCAGCAGCTTAGGGCCCCCCGGGTGGGGCAGTGTGGGGGAGACCCAGTACTTC
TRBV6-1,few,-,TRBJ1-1,CASRHKPERGTEAFF,TGTGCCAGCAGACACAAACCGGAAAGGGGCACTGAAGCTTTCTTT
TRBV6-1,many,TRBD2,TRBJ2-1,CASSEWLAVTNEQFF,TGTGCCAGCAGTGAATGGCTAGCGGTTACCAATGAGCAGTTCTTC
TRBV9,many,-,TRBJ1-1,CASSVEVEFEAFF,TGTGCCAGCAGCGTAGAGGTCGAGTTCGAAGCTTTCTTT
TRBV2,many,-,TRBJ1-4,CASTDANEKLFF,TGTGCCAGCACTGATGCTAATGAAAAACTGTTTTTT
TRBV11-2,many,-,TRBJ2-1,CASSLEEMGRYNNEQFF,TGTGCCAGCAGCTTAGAGGAAATGGGCAGGTACAACAATGAGCAGTTCTTC
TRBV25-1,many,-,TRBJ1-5,CASSDSPGPQHF,TGTGCCAGCAGTGACTCCCCCGGGCCCCAGCATTTT
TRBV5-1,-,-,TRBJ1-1,CASNPGQRWTEAFF,TGCGCCAGCAACCCAGGACAAAGGTGGACTGAAGCTTTCTTT
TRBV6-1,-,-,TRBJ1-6,CASSWAVYNSPLHF,TGTGCCAGCAGCTGGGCGGTCTATAATTCACCCCTCCACTTT
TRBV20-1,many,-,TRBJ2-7,CSARPESGADYEQYF,TGCAGTGCTAGACCTGAGTCGGGGGCTGACTACGAGCAGTACTTC
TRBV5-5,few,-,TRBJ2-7,CASSLDVSSYEQYF,TGTGCCAGCAGCTTGGATGTCAGCTCCTACGAGCAGTACTTC
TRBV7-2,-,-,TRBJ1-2,CASLNRNIYGYTF,TGTGCCAGTCTTAACAGGAATATCTATGGCTACACCTTC
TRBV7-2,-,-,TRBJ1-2,CASSSSTGSYYYGYTF,TGTGCCAGCAGCTCCTCGACCGGCTCCTACTACTATGGCTACACCTTC
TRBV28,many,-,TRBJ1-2,CASRRGNQGYGYTF,TGTGCCAGCAGACGCGGAAACCAGGGATATGGCTACACCTTC
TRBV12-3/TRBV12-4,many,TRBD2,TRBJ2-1,CASSSGTSNEQFF,TGTGCCAGCAGTTCCGGGACTAGCAATGAGCAGTTCTTC
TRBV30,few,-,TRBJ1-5,CAWRGAGANQPQHF,TGTGCCTGGAGGGGGGCAGGAGCCAATCAGCCCCAGCATTTT
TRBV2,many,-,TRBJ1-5,CASSESGRSPQHF,TGTGCCAGCAGTGAAAGCGGGAGATCACCCCAGCATTTT
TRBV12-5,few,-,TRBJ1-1,CASGLYSGGKRTEAFF,TGTGCTAGTGGTTTGTATAGTGGAGGAAAGAGAACTGAAGCTTTCTTT
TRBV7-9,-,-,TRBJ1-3,CASRKSITGSGNTIYF,TGTGCCAGCAGGAAGAGCATAACAGGGTCTGGAAACACCATATATTTT
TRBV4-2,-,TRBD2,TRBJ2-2,CASSQPLAGVTGELFF,TGTGCCAGCAGCCAACCCCTGGCGGGGGTCACCGGGGAGCTGTTTTTT
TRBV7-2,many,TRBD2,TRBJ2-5,CASSFSGRIRGETQYF,TGTGCCAGCAGCTTTAGCGGGAGAATCCGGGGAGAGACCCAGTACTTC
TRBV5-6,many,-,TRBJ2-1,CASSLGRHEQFF,TGTGCCAGCAGCTTGGGTAGGCATGAGCAGTTCTTC
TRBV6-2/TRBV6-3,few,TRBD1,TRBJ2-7,CASGEGDSIIYEQYF,TGTGCCAGCGGGGAAGGGGACAGCATTATTTACGAGCAGTACTTC
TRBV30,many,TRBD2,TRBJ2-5,CAWSVIAGTQETQYF,TGTGCCTGGAGTGTAATAGCGGGAACCCAAGAGACCCAGTACTTC
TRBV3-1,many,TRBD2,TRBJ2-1,CASSQRPGLAGDEQFF,TGTGCCAGCAGCCAGAGACCGGGACTAGCGGGAGACGAGCAGTTCTTC
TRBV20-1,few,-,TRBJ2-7,CSAREAGGIDYEQYF,TGCAGTGCTAGAGAAGCAGGAGGTATTGACTACGAGCAGTACTTC
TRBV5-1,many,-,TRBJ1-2,CASSLAIAGDGYTF,TGCGCCAGCAGCTTGGCCATAGCAGGGGATGGCTACACCTTC
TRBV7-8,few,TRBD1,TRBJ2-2,CASSPGDRGTGELFF,TGTGCCAGCAGCCCCGGGGACAGGGGTACCGGGGAGCTGTTTTTT
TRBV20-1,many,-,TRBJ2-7,CSARDEEAGVYEQYF,TGCAGTGCTAGAGATGAGGAAGCAGGGGTGTACGAGCAGTACTTC
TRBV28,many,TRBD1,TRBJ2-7,CASSGTGAYEQYF,TGTGCCAGCAGCGGGACAGGGGCCTACGAGCAGTACTTC
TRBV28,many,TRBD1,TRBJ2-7,CASSSSGTGGYEQYF,TGTGCCAGCAGTTCTTCCGGGACAGGGGGCTACGAGCAGTACTTC
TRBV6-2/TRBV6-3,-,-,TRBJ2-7,CASSYSRGSSYEQYF,TGTGCCAGCAGTTACTCGCGGGGTTCCTCCTACGAGCAGTACTTC
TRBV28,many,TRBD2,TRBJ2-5,CASSWGLAGGRQETQYF,TGTGCCAGCAGTTGGGGACTAGCGGGAGGGCGACAAGAGACCCAGTACTTC
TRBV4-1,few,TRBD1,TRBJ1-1,CASSQQTGRSTEAFF,TGCGCCAGCAGCCAACAGACAGGGCGTTCCACTGAAGCTTTCTTT
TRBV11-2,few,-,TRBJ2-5,CASSHPGGPGQKKDYRERSETQYF,TGTGCCAGCAGCCACCCCGGGGGGCCGGGACAGAAGAAAGACTATCGGGAGAGATCGGAGACCCAGTACTTC
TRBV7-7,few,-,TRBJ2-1,CASSPGHGNEQFF,TGTGCTAGCAGCCCGGGCCACGGGAATGAGCAGTTCTTC
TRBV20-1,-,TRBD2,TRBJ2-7,CSARDLGASGTYEQYF,TGCAGTGCTAGAGATCTCGGGGCTAGCGGAACCTACGAGCAGTACTTC
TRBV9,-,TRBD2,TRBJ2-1,CASSVERLAGITNEQFF,TGTGCCAGCAGCGTAGAGAGACTAGCGGGGATTACAAATGAGCAGTTCTTC
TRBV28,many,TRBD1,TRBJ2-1,CASSLGLTGAYNEQFF,TGTGCCAGCAGTTTAGGGTTGACAGGGGCCTACAATGAGCAGTTCTTC
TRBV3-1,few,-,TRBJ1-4,CASSQDLGYRINEKLFF,TGTGCCAGCAGCCAAGATCTTGGTTACAGGATTAATGAAAAACTGTTTTTT
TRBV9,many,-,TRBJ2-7,CASSEGDTSEQYF,TGTGCCAGCAGCGAGGGGGACACCTCCGAGCAGTACTTC
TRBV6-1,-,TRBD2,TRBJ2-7,CASSKLAEAYEQYF,TGTGCCAGCAGTAAACTAGCGGAAGCCTACGAGCAGTACTTC
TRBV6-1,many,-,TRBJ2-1,CASSRGYPPEGEQFF,TGTGCCAGCAGTCGAGGGTACCCCCCAGAGGGTGAGCAGTTCTTC
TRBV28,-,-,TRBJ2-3,CASSSQDGSNADTQYF,TGTGCCAGCAGTTCCCAAGATGGATCTAATGCAGATACGCAGTATTTT
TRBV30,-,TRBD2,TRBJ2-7,CAWSDRRETSGRDFVYEQYF,TGTGCCTGGAGTGACCGGAGAGAGACTAGCGGGAGGGATTTCGTCTACGAGCAGTACTTC
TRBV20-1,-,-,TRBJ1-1,CSARDGGGPEAFF,TGCAGTGCTAGAGATGGTGGGGGCCCTGAAGCTTTCTTT
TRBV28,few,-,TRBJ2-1,CASSSLLTGVRDEQFF,TGTGCCAGCAGCTCGTTACTAACGGGAGTCAGGGACGAGCAGTTCTTC
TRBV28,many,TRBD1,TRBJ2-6,CATLGQGASPGANVLTF,TGTGCCACCTTAGGACAGGGGGCGTCTCCTGGGGCCAACGTCCTGACTTTC
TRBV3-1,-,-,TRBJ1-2,CASSRTTGYGYTF,TGTGCCAGCAGCCGAACGACTGGGTATGGCTACACCTTC
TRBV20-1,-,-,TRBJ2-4,CSARDGSGRLAKNIQYF,TGCAGTGCTAGAGATGGGAGCGGTCGGTTAGCCAAAAACATTCAGTACTTC
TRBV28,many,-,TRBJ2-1,CASSVSQEFYNEQFF,TGTGCCAGCAGTGTCTCCCAGGAGTTCTACAATGAGCAGTTCTTC
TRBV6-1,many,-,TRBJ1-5,CASSDFSNQPQHF,TGTGCCAGCAGTGACTTCAGCAATCAGCCCCAGCATTTT
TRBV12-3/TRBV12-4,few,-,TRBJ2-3,CASTLWGGGFTDTQYF,TGTGCCAGCACCCTTTGGGGGGGCGGATTCACAGATACGCAGTATTTT